These 15 T cell receptor beta chains were all obtained from the same sample, sequenced in a study of OX40 agonist ivuxolimab in advanced cancers. Data came from immunoSEQ multiplex PCR; TCRdb stores just in-frame clones and leaves some out. The sample lists about 64,000 clones, roughly 81% occurring once. The sample here was CD4+ or CD8+ T cells sorted from blood, taken in a trial of the OX40 agonist ivuxolimab. The receptors here all came from an adult with an advanced solid tumor such as melanoma, head and neck, liver or kidney cancer.

The CDR3 loop reads CASSSGTAQSPYEQYF. The CDR3 nucleotides are TGTGCCAGCAGTTCCGGGACAGCGCAGAGTCCATACGAGCAGTACTTC. The J gene is TRBJ2-7, the V gene TRBV6-5; 7 nucleotides line up with TRBD1. Germline-derived CDR1 and CDR2 are MNHEY and SVGAGI. Losses at the gene ends were 4 bases for V and 4 bases for J; bases not matched to a gene: 13. The CDR3 is 16 residues long.

V and J are TRBV5-1 and TRBJ1-3; TRBD1 aligns across 10 bases. With V trimmed by 4 bases and J by 2 bases, 0 bases remained unmatched. CDR3 length: 14 residues. Germline V gene lookup returns CDR1 SGHRS and CDR2 YFSETQ. This CDR3 reads CASSDRGPGNTIYF. In nucleotides, the CDR3 is TGCGCCAGCAGCGACAGGGGGCCTGGAAACACCATATATTTT.

The chain carries TRBV5-5 and TRBJ1-2; no firm D call. Germline loops: CDR1 SGHKS, CDR2 YYEKEE (reference sequence). Between the trimmed V and J ends, which lost 0 bases and 3 bases, there was a span of 15 bases. There are 16 residues in the CDR3. The CDR3 region has the DNA TGTGCCAGCAGCTTGGTTTCTTTAAACGTAGACTATGGCTACACCTTC. The encoded protein is CASSLVSLNVDYGYTF.

This chain's CDR3 is CSVSGREGYTF. CDR3 nucleotide sequence: TGCAGCGTCTCCGGCAGGGAGGGCTACACCTTC. This chain uses TRBV29-1 with TRBJ1-2, with D possibly being TRBD1 (5 bases). Germline CDR1 SQVTM, CDR2 ANQGSEA. CDR3 length: 11 residues. V dropped 6 bases and J dropped 8 bases, with 13 bases sitting between them. Looking up the rest from reference TRBV29-1 and TRBJ1-2 gives the full variable domain: SAVISQKPSRDICQRGTSLTIQCQVDSQVTMMFWYRQQPGQSLTLIATANQGSEATYESGFVIDKFPISRPNLTFSTLTVSNMSPEDSSIYLCSVSGREGYTFGSGTRLTVV.

V gene TRBV28 combines with J gene TRBJ2-2; 8 bases are a match to TRBD1. Germline-derived CDR1 and CDR2 are MDHEN and SYDVKM. V shed 6 bases and J 10 bases; nucleotides not matched to a gene: 13. The CDR3 loop spans 15 amino acids. CDR3 sequence: CASSSDRAGGEELFF. CDR3 coding DNA: TGTGCCAGCAGCTCAGATAGGGCAGGGGGCGAGGAGCTGTTTTTT. Variable domain in full (rest from reference TRBV28 and TRBJ2-2): DVKVTQSSRYLVKRTGEKVFLECVQDMDHENMFWYRQDPGLGLRLIYFSYDVKMKEKGDIPEGYSVSREKKERFSLILESASTNQTSMYLCASSSDRAGGEELFFGEGSRLTVL.

V is TRBV5-4 and J is TRBJ1-2; the D is unclear. Between the trimmed V and J ends, which lost 0 bases and 4 bases, there was a span of 10 bases. The germline V gene has CDR1 SGHNT and CDR2 YYREEE (reference sequence). The CDR3 loop spans 14 amino acids. The CDR3 DNA reads TGTGCCAGCAGCTTGGCCGTAGGATCCTATGGCTACACCTTC. This codes for CASSLAVGSYGYTF.

In this sample, this clone turned up once. The chain couples TRBV10-1 to TRBJ1-6, with a possible D match to TRBD1 (5 bases). The CDR3 has 12 residues. CDR1 and CDR2 from the germline V gene are WNHNN and SYGVQD (reference sequence). Deletions cut 7 bases from V and 11 bases from J, with 12 bases between. The CDR3 sequence: CASTMRGPPLHF. In nucleotides, the CDR3 is TGCGCCAGCACGATGAGGGGACCACCCCTCCACTTT.

The chain couples TRBV7-9 to TRBJ1-6; 8 bases are a match to TRBD1. Germline V gene data show CDR1 as SEHNR and CDR2 as FQNEAQ (reference sequence). J was trimmed by 8 bases and V by 3 bases; bases with no gene match: 0. This CDR3 is 13 amino acids long. The CDR3 sequence: CASSLDRDSPLHF. In nucleotides, the CDR3 is TGTGCCAGCAGCTTGGACAGGGATTCACCCCTCCACTTT. The variable domain in full, completed from reference TRBV7-9 and TRBJ1-6, reads DTGVSQNPRHKITKRGQNVTFRCDPISEHNRLYWYRQTLGQGPEFLTYFQNEAQLEKSRLLSDRFSAERPKGSFSTLEIQRTEQGDSAMYLCASSLDRDSPLHFGNGTRLTVT.

The chain couples TRBV11-2 to TRBJ2-5; possibly TRBD2 for D (6 bases). The CDR3 length is 15 residues. V was shortened by 4 bases and J by 5 bases, with 17 bases between the two germline ends. Germline loops: CDR1 SGHAT, CDR2 FQNNGV. The CDR3 sequence is CASSSRTRLGETQYF. As DNA, the CDR3 is TGTGCCAGCAGCTCCAGGACCAGACTAGGGGAGACCCAGTACTTC.

This chain connects TRBV7-2 to TRBJ2-4, with TRBD2 matching 12 bases. Germline CDR1 reads SGHTA; CDR2 reads FQGNSA. J gave up 8 bases and V 1 base, and 6 bases lay outside the gene matches. CDR3 length: 16 amino acids. In DNA form, the CDR3 reads TGTGCCAGCAGCTTAGGACTAGCGGGAGAGGGAGACATTCAGTACTTC. It yields the protein CASSLGLAGEGDIQYF.

V and J are TRBV19 and TRBJ1-6; no firm D call. CDR3 length: 12 residues. Deletions cut 2 bases from V and 9 bases from J, with 5 bases between. Per the germline V gene, CDR1 is LNHDA and CDR2 is SQIVND (reference sequence). The CDR3 protein is CASSIPGSPLHF. Here the CDR3 DNA reads TGTGCCAGTAGTATACCAGGTTCACCCCTCCACTTT.

This clone was seen once. The chain couples TRBV15 to TRBJ2-3; D gene uncertain. The CDR3 has 16 amino acids. Trimming left V 1 base short and J 0 bases short, with 11 bases between. Germline loops: CDR1 LNHNV, CDR2 YYDKDF (reference sequence). CDR3 in DNA: TGTGCCACCAGCAGAGGAGGTCCTGCTAGCACAGATACGCAGTATTTT. It translates to CATSRGGPASTDTQYF.

The sample holds a few counts of this clone. The chain combines TRBV19 with TRBJ2-1; weak D call: TRBD1 (6 bases). Germline CDR1 and CDR2: LNHDA and SQIVND (reference sequence). The V end lost 0 bases, the J end lost 6 bases, and 15 bases lay between the germline ends. This CDR3 region has 16 residues. CDR3 coding DNA: TGTGCCAGTAGTATAGATGGGACATCCTTGGGCAATGAGCAGTTCTTC. It encodes CASSIDGTSLGNEQFF.

CDR3 sequence: CASSSGRANTGELFF. CDR3 in DNA: TGTGCCAGCTCATCCGGGAGAGCGAACACCGGGGAGCTGTTTTTT. The V and J genes are TRBV18 and TRBJ2-2, with D possibly being TRBD2 (6 bases). Trimming cost V 5 bases and J 0 bases, with 10 bases left between them. The CDR3 has 15 amino acids. The germline CDR1 and CDR2 sequences are KGHSH and LQKENI.

The chain couples TRBV20-1 to TRBJ2-5; D uncertain. The CDR3 runs to 11 residues. The V gene's germline CDR1 is DFQATT and CDR2 SNEGSKA (reference sequence). V was cut by 7 bases and J by 2 bases, with 8 bases left in between. DNA for the CDR3: TGCAGTGGTCAGATACAAGAGACCCAGTACTTC. It specifies CSGQIQETQYF.